Sequencing of this TCR beta chain was carried out in a study of identical twins. TCRdb independently ran MiXCR on the 5' RACE reads; one entry per CDR3 protein. This table has around 1.7 million distinct CDR3 sequences, about 30% appearing once. This CDR3 has 14 amino acids. V was shortened by 2 bases and J by 2 bases, with 10 bases between the two germline ends. Germline CDR1 is MNHEY and CDR2 is SVGAGI. The rearrangement links TRBV6-5 to TRBJ2-7; tentative D call: TRBD1 (6 bases). The sequence was collected from a newborn girl in good health. Sample: cord blood. Here the CDR3 DNA reads TGTGCCAGCAGTTACACTCCAGGGGCCTACGAGCAGTACTTC. Encoded protein: CASSYTPGAYEQYF.